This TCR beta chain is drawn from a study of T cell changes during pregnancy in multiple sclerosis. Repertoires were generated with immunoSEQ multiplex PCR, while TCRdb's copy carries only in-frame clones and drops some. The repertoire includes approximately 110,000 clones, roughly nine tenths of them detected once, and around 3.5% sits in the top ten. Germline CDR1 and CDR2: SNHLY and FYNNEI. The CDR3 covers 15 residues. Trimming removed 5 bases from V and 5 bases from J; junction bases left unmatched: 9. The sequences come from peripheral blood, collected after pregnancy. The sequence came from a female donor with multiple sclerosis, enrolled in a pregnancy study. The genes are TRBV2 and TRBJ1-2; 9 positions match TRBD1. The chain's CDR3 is CASSIGQGQTYGYTF. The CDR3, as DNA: TGTGCCAGCAGTATCGGACAGGGGCAAACTTATGGCTACACCTTC.